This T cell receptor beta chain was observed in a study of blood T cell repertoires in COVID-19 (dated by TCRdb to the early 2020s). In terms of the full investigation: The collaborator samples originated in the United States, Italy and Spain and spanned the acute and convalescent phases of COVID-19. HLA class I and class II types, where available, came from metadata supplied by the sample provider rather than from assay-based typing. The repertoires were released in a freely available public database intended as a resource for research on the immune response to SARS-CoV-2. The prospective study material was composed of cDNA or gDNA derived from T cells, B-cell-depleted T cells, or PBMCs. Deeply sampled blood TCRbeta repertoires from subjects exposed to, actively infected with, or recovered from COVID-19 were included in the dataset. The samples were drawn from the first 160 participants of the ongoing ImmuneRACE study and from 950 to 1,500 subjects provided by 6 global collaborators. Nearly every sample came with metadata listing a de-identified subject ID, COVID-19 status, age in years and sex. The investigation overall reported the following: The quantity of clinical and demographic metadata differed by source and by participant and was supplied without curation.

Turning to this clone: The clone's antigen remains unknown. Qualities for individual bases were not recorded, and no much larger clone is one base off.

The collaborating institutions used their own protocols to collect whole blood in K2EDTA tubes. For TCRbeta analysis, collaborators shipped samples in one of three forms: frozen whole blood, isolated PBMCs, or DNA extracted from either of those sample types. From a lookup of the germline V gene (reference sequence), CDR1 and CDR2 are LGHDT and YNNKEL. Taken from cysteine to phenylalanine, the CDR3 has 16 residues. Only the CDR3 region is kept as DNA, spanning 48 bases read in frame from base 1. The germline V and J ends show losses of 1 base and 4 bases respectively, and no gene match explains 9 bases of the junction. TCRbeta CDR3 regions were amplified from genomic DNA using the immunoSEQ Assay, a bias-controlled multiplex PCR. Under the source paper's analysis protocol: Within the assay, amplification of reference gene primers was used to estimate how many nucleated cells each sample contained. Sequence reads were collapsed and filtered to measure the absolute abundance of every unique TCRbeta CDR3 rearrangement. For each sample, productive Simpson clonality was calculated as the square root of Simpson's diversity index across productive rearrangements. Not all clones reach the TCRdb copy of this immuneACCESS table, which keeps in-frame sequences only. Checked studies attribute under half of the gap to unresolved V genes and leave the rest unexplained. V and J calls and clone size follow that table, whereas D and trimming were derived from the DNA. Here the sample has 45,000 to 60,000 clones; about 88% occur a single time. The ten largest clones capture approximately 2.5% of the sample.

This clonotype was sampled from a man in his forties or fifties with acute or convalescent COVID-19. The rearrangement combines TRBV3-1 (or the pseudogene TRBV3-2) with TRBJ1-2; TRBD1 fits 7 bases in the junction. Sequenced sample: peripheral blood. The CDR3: CASSQAGGRGSYGYTF. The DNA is TGTGCCAGCAGCCAAGCCGGGGGCAGGGGGAGCTATGGCTACACCTTC.